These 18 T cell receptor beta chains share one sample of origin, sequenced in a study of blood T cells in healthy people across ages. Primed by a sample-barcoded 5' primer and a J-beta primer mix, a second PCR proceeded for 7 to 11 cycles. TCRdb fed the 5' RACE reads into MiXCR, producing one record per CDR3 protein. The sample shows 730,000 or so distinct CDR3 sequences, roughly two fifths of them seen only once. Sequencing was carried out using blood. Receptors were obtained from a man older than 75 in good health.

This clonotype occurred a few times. The CDR3 is CASSFGGFGETQYF. The CDR3 DNA reads TGTGCCAGCAGTTTTGGAGGGTTCGGCGAGACCCAGTACTTC. The V and J genes are TRBV27 and TRBJ2-5; D is possibly TRBD2 (6 bases). The ends were cut back, 3 bases at V and 5 bases at J, with 13 bases in the middle. CDR3 length equals 14 residues. Germline V gives CDR1 MNHEY, CDR2 SMNVEV (reference sequence).

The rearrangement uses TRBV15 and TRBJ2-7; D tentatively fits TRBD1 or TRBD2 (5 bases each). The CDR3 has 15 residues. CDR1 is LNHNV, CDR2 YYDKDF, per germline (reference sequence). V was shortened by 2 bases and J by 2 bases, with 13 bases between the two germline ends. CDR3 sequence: CATSRTGTGTYEQYF. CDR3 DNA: TGTGCCACCAGCAGAACCGGGACGGGTACCTACGAGCAGTACTTC.

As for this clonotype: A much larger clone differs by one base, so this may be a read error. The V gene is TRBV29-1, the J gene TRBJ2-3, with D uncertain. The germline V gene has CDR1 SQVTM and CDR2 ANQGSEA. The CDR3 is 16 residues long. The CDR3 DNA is TGCAGCGTTGAAGGGCTGCCAGTGCAGGCTAGGGATACGCGGTATTTT. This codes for CSVEGLPVQARDTRYF.

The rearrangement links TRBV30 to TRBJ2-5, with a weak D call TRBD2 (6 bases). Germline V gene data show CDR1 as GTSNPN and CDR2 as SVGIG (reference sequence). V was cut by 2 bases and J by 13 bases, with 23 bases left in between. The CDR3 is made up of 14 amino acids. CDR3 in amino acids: CAWSRGTVNNERYF. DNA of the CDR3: TGTGCCTGGAGTCGCGGGACTGTCAACAATGAGCGGTACTTC. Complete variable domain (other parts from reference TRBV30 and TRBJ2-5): SQTIHQWPATLVQPVGSPLSLECTVEGTSNPNLYWYRQAAGRGLQLLFYSVGIGQISSEVPQNLSASRPQDRQFILSSKKLLLSDSGFYLCAWSRGTVNNERYFGPGTRLLVL.

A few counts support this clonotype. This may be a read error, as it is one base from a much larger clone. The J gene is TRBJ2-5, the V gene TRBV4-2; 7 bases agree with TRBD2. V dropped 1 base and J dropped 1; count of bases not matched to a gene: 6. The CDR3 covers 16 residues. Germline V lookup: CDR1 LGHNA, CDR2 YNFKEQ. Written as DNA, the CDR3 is TGTGCCAGCAGCCAAGGGGCGGGAGTTACCCAAGAGACCCAGTACTTC. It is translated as CASSQGAGVTQETQYF.

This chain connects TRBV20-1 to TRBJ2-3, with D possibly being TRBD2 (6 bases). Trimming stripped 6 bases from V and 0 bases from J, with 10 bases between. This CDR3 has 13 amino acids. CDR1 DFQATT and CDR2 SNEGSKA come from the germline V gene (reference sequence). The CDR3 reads CSATGTSTDTQYF. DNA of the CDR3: TGCAGTGCAACCGGGACTAGCACAGATACGCAGTATTTT.

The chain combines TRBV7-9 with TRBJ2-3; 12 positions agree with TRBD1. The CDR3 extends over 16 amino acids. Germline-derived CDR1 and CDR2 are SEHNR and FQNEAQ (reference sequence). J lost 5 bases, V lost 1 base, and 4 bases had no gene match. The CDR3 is CASSLGGQGAGDTQYF. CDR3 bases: TGTGCCAGCAGCTTAGGGGGACAGGGGGCTGGAGATACGCAGTATTTT.

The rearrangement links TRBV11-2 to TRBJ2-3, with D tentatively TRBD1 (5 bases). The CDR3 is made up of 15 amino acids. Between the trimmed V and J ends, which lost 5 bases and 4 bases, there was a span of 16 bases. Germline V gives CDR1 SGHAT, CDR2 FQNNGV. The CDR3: CASSQPTLGADTQYF. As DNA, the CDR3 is TGTGCCAGCAGCCAGCCAACCCTAGGGGCAGATACGCAGTATTTT.

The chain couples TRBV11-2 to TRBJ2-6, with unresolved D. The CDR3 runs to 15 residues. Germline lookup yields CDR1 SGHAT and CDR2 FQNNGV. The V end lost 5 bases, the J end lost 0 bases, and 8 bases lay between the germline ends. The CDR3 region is CASSTSVSGANVLTF. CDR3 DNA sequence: TGTGCCAGCAGCACCTCTGTCTCTGGGGCCAACGTCCTGACTTTC. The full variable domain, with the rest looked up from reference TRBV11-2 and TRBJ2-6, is EAGVAQSPRYKIIEKRQSVAFWCNPISGHATLYWYQQILGQGPKLLIQFQNNGVVDDSQLPKDRFSAERLKGVDSTLKIQPAKLEDSAVYLCASSTSVSGANVLTFGAGSRLTVL.

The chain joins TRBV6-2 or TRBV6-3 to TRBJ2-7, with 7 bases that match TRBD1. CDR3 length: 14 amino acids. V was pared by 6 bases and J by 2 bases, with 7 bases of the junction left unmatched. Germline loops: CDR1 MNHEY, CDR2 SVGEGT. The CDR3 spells CASRHRGPTYEQYF. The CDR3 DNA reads TGTGCCAGCAGACACAGGGGCCCTACCTACGAGCAGTACTTC.

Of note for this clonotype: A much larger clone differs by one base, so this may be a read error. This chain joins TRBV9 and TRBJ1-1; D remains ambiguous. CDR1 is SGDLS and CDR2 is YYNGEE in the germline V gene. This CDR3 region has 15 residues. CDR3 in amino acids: CTSSVPPFMNTEAFF. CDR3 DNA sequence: TGTACCAGCAGCGTACCACCGTTCATGAACACTGAAGCTTTCTTT. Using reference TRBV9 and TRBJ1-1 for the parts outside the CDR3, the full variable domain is DSGVTQTPKHLITATGQRVTLRCSPRSGDLSVYWYQQSLDQGLQFLIQYYNGEERAKGNILERFSAQQFPDLHSELNLSSLELGDSALYFCTSSVPPFMNTEAFFGQGTRLTVV.

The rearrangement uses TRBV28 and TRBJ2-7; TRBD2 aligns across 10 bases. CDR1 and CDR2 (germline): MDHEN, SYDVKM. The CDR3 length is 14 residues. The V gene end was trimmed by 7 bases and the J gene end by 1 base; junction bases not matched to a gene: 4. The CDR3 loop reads CASKAGGPSYEQYF. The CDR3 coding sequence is TGTGCCAGCAAAGCGGGAGGGCCTTCCTACGAGCAGTACTTC.

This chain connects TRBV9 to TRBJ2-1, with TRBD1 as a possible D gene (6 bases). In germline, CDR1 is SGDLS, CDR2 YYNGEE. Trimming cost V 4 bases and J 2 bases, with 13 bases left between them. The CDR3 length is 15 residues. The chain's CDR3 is CASSPRTEAYNEQFF. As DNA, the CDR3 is TGTGCCAGCAGCCCTCGGACAGAAGCCTACAATGAGCAGTTCTTC.

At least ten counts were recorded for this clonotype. This CDR3 is CASSPIRQSTDTQYF. The CDR3 DNA sequence: TGTGCCAGCAGCCCGATCCGACAGAGCACAGATACGCAGTATTTT. The chain uses TRBV7-9 and TRBJ2-3; weak D call: TRBD1 (5 bases). Germline CDR1 SEHNR, CDR2 FQNEAQ (reference sequence). The CDR3 has 15 amino acids. V was clipped by 5 bases and J by 0 bases, with 12 bases between them.

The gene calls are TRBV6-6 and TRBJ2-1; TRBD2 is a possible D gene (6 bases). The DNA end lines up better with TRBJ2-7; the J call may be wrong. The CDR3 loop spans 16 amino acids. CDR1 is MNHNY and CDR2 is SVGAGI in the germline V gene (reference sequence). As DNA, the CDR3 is TGTGCCAGCAGTTACGGCGGGGCTAGCCCCTACAATGAGCAGTACTTC. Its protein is CASSYGGASPYNEQYF.

CDR3 nucleotide sequence: TGTGCCAGCAGCCTAGGGGGACTAGCGGGCTTCCGTGAGCAGTTCTTC. It codes for CASSLGGLAGFREQFF. V gene TRBV5-5 combines with J gene TRBJ2-1; 12 nucleotides match TRBD2. The CDR3 is 16 residues long. Losses at the gene ends were 4 bases for V and 9 bases for J; bases not matched to a gene: 11. The germline V gene has CDR1 SGHKS and CDR2 YYEKEE (reference sequence).

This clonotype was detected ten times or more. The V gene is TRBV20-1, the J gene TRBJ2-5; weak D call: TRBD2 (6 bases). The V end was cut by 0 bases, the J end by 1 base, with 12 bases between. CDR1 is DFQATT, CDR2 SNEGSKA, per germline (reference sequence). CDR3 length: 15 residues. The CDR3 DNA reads TGCAGTGCTAGAGATCGGGCGGGATCCCAAGAGACCCAGTACTTC. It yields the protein CSARDRAGSQETQYF.

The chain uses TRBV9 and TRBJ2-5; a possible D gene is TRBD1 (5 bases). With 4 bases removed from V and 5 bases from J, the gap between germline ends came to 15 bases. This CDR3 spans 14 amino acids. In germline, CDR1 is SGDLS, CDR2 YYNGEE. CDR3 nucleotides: TGTGCCAGCAGCATAGACAGCTCTAGGGAGACCCAGTACTTC. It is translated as CASSIDSSRETQYF.